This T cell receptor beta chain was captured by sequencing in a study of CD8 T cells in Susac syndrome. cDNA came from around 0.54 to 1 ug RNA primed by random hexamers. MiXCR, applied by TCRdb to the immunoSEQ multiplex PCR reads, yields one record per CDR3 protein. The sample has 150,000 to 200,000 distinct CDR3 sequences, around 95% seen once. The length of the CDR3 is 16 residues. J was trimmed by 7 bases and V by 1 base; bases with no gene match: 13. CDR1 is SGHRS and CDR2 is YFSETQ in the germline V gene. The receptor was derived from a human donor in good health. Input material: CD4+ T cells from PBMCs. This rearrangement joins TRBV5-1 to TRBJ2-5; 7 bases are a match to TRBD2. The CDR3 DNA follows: TGCGCCAGCAGCTTGAGGGCGGGGGTGATCCCCGGGACCCAGTACTTC. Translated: CASSLRAGVIPGTQYF.